This paragraph covers one T cell receptor beta chain sequence. What it binds is not known. Trimming stripped 4 bases from V and 4 bases from J, with 7 bases between. This CDR3 spans 13 amino acids. Germline V gene sequence: CDR1 SGHTA, CDR2 FQGNSA. This specimen comes from a study of cytomegalovirus exposure and HLA in healthy donors. Points from the study as a whole: Links to common viral pathogens appeared, in a later analysis, for several of the most significant clusters.

PCR primers comprised 60 Vbeta and 13 Jbeta primers. Libraries were prepared by immunoSEQ multiplex PCR; TCRdb keeps only in-frame clonotypes and omits some of them. The data show roughly 140,000 clones, roughly 79% seen once. The sequenced sample was PBMCs. The rearrangement links TRBV7-2 to TRBJ2-2, with a weak D call TRBD1 (5 bases). The clonotype originates from a male donor in good health and CMV-seronegative. The CDR3 is CASSSDITGELFF. Written as DNA, the CDR3 is TGTGCCAGCAGCTCGGACATCACCGGGGAGCTGTTTTTT.